What follows are 7 T cell receptor beta chains derived from one specimen sequenced in a study of T cells in Graves' hyperthyroidism and ophthalmopathy (dated by TCRdb to between 2018 and 2020). The library was prepared using multiplex PCR. Reads for this sample came from an Illumina HiSeq 2000. The TCR beta CDR3 regions were amplified from RNA transcripts. For the first round of RT-PCR on the TCR CDR3, the HTBI primer set was used together with the Qiagen OneStep RT-PCR kit. The public reads were reanalyzed by TCRdb: fastp trimming at Q25, MiXCR alignment, in-frame beta chains only. CDR3 protein sequences are deduplicated, and each keeps its most common genes and DNA. The sample contains about 840,000 distinct CDR3 sequences, roughly 37% of them found a single time. The top ten hold about 8.9% of the sample. Sequencing input: blood. Receptors originate from a man aged 18 to 30 with Graves' hyperthyroidism.

This clonotype was counted only a few times. V usage is TRBV7-2 and J usage is TRBJ2-2; 12 nucleotides line up with TRBD2. The germline CDR1 and CDR2 sequences are SGHTA and FQGNSA. The ends lost 2 bases at V and 5 bases at J; junction bases unmatched: 3. The length of the CDR3 is 16 residues. This CDR3 reads CASSLTLAGGTGELFF. The CDR3 coding sequence is TGTGCCAGCAGCTTAACACTAGCGGGAGGTACCGGGGAGCTGTTTTTT.

This clonotype showed up many times. The chain is built from TRBV9 and TRBJ2-5; D uncertain. The CDR3 is 15 residues long. Trimming pared 0 bases from V and 2 bases from J, leaving 11 bases between. Looked up from germline, CDR1 is SGDLS and CDR2 is YYNGEE. CDR3 DNA sequence: TGTGCCAGCAGCGTAGACGCGGCGGAACAAGAGACCCAGTACTTC. It codes for CASSVDAAEQETQYF.

This clonotype was recorded only once. The CDR3 DNA reads as TGTGCCAGTAGTTTAAAAGGGGGCGTCGCGTCGGATCAGCCCCAGCATTTT. Residues: CASSLKGGVASDQPQHF. The chain couples TRBV19 to TRBJ1-5; 7 bases align to TRBD1. V was pared by 5 bases and J by 5 bases, with 15 bases of the junction left unmatched. The CDR3 runs 17 residues. CDR1 and CDR2 (germline): LNHDA, SQIVND (reference sequence).

J is TRBJ2-7 and V is TRBV20-1; 10 nucleotides match TRBD2. The CDR3 totals 15 residues. CDR1 and CDR2 (germline): DFQATT, SNEGSKA (reference sequence). The junction had 8 bases not matched to a gene; V was cut back by 1 base and J by 5 bases. The CDR3 reads CSARGEREGYNEQYF. The CDR3 bases are TGCAGTGCTAGAGGAGAGCGGGAGGGCTACAACGAGCAGTACTTC.

Turning to this clonotype: An end of the junction does not agree with germline; a read error may underlie this. The chain joins TRBV19 to TRBJ1-5, with 7 bases that match TRBD1. Germline V gives CDR1 LNHDA, CDR2 SQIVND (reference sequence). This CDR3 has 14 amino acids. CDR3 amino acids: CASSITGELGAQHF. CDR3 DNA sequence: TGCGCCAGTAGTATCACAGGGGAGTTGGGGGCCCAGCATTTT.

This chain links TRBV18 with TRBJ1-2, with 12 bases that match TRBD1. Unmatched junction bases numbered 4, after V lost 6 bases and J lost 8 bases. Germline CDR1 reads KGHSH; CDR2 reads LQKENI. This CDR3 has 13 residues. CDR3 residues: CASSGTGGEGYTF. DNA for the CDR3: TGTGCCAGCTCCGGGACAGGGGGCGAAGGCTACACCTTC.

This clonotype was counted between two and nine times. V gene TRBV7-9 combines with J gene TRBJ1-3, with 9 nucleotides matching TRBD1. Per the germline V gene, CDR1 is SEHNR and CDR2 is FQNEAQ (reference sequence). V lost 2 bases and J lost 4; bases outside the gene matches: 6. The CDR3 is made up of 16 amino acids. The CDR3 loop reads CASSLQQGARGNTIYF. CDR3 DNA: TGTGCCAGCAGCTTACAACAGGGGGCGCGAGGAAACACCATATATTTT.